Listed below are T cell receptor beta chains from one sample, sequenced in a study of technical replicates of blood from several donors. The method was immunoSEQ multiplex PCR; TCRdb's version includes in-frame clones alone and lacks a portion of them. The sample holds tens of thousands of clones, about 96% seen once. Sequencing was performed on T cells isolated from PBMCs. Receptor source: a human donor in good health. CDR3s include the opening cysteine and the closing phenylalanine or tryptophan.

>TRBV19|TRBJ1-2
CASSRQGRDYGYTF
>TRBV6-1|TRBJ2-1
CASSGRGLAGSGSYNEQFF
>TRBV9|TRBJ2-5
CASSVVGGGETQYF
>TRBV30|TRBJ2-7
CARRKERKVLSGYEQYF
>TRBV9|TRBJ2-6
CASSVTGTGGAGANVLTF
>TRBV5-1|TRBJ2-5
CASSRGLAGESETQYF
>TRBV27|TRBJ2-7
CASSFLGADYEQYF
>TRBV19|TRBJ2-1
CASSFSADNEQFF
>TRBV4-2|TRBJ2-2
CASSQDEGTRILGELFF
>TRBV2|TRBJ2-6
CASGLGSGANVLTF
>TRBV6-5|TRBJ2-7
CASSLSPSYEQYF
>TRBV5-4|TRBJ2-5
CASSPIQGGETQYF
>TRBV29-1|TRBJ2-1
CSVDGQGNEQFF
>TRBV30|TRBJ1-2
CAWSRFAGPANYGYTF
>TRBV7-9|TRBJ1-2
CASSLDGHGYTF
>TRBV7-6|TRBJ2-7
CASSLDRSSYEQYF
>TRBV2|TRBJ1-5
CASSEWQGRGQPQHF
>TRBV23-1|TRBJ2-5
CASSRLRDKETQYF
>TRBV5-1|TRBJ2-7
CASSLASQGYPYEQYF
>TRBV10-2|TRBJ2-5
CASRGGGETQYF
>TRBV28|TRBJ1-2
CASSQGQYGYTF
>TRBV28|TRBJ1-1
CASSLYPGTNTEAFF
>TRBV11-2|TRBJ1-2
CASSSGTGYRYTF
>TRBV11-3|TRBJ1-6
CASSLAGISPLHF
>TRBV7-6|TRBJ1-5
CASSLEAGENNQPQHF
>TRBV4-1|TRBJ2-7
CASSQDVRQSYEQYF
>TRBV5-1|TRBJ2-5
CASRGDSGVGGETQYF
>TRBV18|TRBJ1-1
CASSHDSPNTEAFF
>TRBV21-1|TRBJ1-2
CASRPTGDGYGYTF
>TRBV9|TRBJ2-7
CASSPGTGIYEQYF
>TRBV5-1|TRBJ1-1
CASSPLGRGALTEAFF
>TRBV5-6|TRBJ2-3
CASSLGAHTDTQYF
>TRBV4-1|TRBJ2-1
CASSLAGASSYNEQFF
>TRBV6-5|TRBJ2-3
CASRNGQSTDTQYF
>TRBV21-1|TRBJ1-1
CASSKAELRTGKGDTEAFF
>TRBV2|TRBJ2-5
CASSPRQREWQETQYF